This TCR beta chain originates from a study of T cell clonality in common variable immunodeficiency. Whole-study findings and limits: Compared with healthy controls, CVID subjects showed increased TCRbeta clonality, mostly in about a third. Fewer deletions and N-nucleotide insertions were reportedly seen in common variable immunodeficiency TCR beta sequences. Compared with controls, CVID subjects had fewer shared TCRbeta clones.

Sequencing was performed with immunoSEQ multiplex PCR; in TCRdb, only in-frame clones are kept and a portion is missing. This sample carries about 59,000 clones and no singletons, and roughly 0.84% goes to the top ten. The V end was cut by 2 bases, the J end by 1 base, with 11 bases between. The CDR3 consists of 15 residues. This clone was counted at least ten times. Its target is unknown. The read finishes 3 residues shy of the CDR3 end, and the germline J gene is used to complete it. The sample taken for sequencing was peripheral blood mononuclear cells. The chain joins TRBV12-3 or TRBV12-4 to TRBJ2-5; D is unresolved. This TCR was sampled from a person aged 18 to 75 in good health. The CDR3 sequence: CASSLTTTSQETQYF. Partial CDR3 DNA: TGTGCCAGCAGTTTAACAACCACATCCCAAGAGACC.